The 30 T cell receptor beta chains below were found in one sample sequenced in a study of cytomegalovirus exposure and HLA in healthy donors. PCR involved 60 Vbeta and 13 Jbeta primers. Produced via immunoSEQ multiplex PCR; TCRdb's table is partial and in-frame only. The table records over 150,000 clones, approximately 79% of them present only once. Sequencing was done on a sample of PBMCs. The receptors were gathered from a woman between 18 and 29 years old in good health and CMV-seronegative.

This clone was seen just once. This chain uses TRBV27 with TRBJ2-2; possible D gene TRBD2, 6 bases. Trimming left V 4 bases short and J 3 bases short, with 12 bases between. Germline CDR1 and CDR2: MNHEY and SMNVEV (reference sequence). The CDR3 covers 15 residues. CDR3 sequence reads: CASSYGSGDTGELFF. For the CDR3, the DNA is TGTGCCAGCAGTTATGGTAGCGGAGACACCGGGGAGCTGTTTTTT.

The genes are TRBV2 and TRBJ2-5; TRBD1 aligns across 9 bases. The junction had 9 bases not matched to a gene; V was cut back by 5 bases and J by 5 bases. Looked up from germline, CDR1 is SNHLY and CDR2 is FYNNEI. This CDR3 comprises 15 residues. The CDR3 region is CASSKLQGARETQYF. CDR3 DNA sequence: TGTGCCAGCAGTAAATTACAGGGGGCGCGTGAGACCCAGTACTTC. Combining the CDR3 with reference TRBV2 and TRBJ2-5 gives the whole variable domain EPEVTQTPSHQVTQMGQEVILRCVPISNHLYFYWYRQILGQKVEFLVSFYNNEISEKSEIFDDQFSVERPDGSNFTLKIRSTKLEDSAMYFCASSKLQGARETQYFGPGTRLLVL.

The gene calls are TRBV6-6 and TRBJ2-5; the D gene is possibly TRBD2 (6 bases). Trimming took off 6 bases at V and 13 bases at J, with 21 bases between the two ends. This CDR3 comprises 13 residues. Germline CDR1 MNHNY, CDR2 SVGAGI (reference sequence). This CDR3 reads CASSPGLSLERYF. DNA of the CDR3: TGTGCCAGCAGCCCGGGACTGTCCCTTGAAAGGTACTTC.

In nucleotides, the CDR3 is TGTGCCAGCACTCAAAGGGGGGGACACTATGGCTACACCTTC. Translated, it gives CASTQRGGHYGYTF. The chain carries TRBV6-5 and TRBJ1-2; tentative D call: TRBD1 (6 bases). There are 14 residues in the CDR3. From germline, CDR1 is MNHEY and CDR2 SVGAGI. Trimming took off 7 bases at V and 3 bases at J, with 15 bases between the two ends.

The V and J genes are TRBV29-1 and TRBJ2-7; D uncertain. Germline CDR1 SQVTM, CDR2 ANQGSEA. The CDR3 consists of 12 residues. V lost 4 bases to trimming and J lost 1 base, with 8 bases between them. The CDR3 nucleotides are TGCAGCGTTGGGCAGGTGTCCTACGAGCAGTACTTC. This encodes CSVGQVSYEQYF.

As concerns this clone: Other nucleotide sequences from this sample produce the same CDR3. V is TRBV2 and J is TRBJ1-5; D not certain. V gave up 2 bases and J gave up 7 bases, with 9 bases separating them. The CDR3 is made up of 13 amino acids. Germline V lookup: CDR1 SNHLY, CDR2 FYNNEI. CDR3 sequence reads: CASSESGYQPQHF. Here the CDR3 DNA reads TGTGCCAGCAGTGAATCCGGGTACCAGCCCCAGCATTTT. The variable domain in full, with the rest retrieved from reference TRBV2 and TRBJ1-5, is EPEVTQTPSHQVTQMGQEVILRCVPISNHLYFYWYRQILGQKVEFLVSFYNNEISEKSEIFDDQFSVERPDGSNFTLKIRSTKLEDSAMYFCASSESGYQPQHFGDGTRLSIL.

The V and J genes are TRBV18 and TRBJ1-5; unclear D gene. V lost 6 bases and J lost 2, with 14 bases in between. CDR1 and CDR2 from the germline V gene are KGHSH and LQKENI. The CDR3 length is 15 residues. This CDR3 reads CASSPGIEGNQPQHF. Here the CDR3 DNA reads TGTGCCAGCTCCCCCGGGATTGAAGGCAATCAGCCCCAGCATTTT.

The chain couples TRBV11-2 to TRBJ1-2; D call uncertain. V was trimmed by 1 base and J by 8 bases, leaving 14 bases between them. This CDR3 contains 14 residues. Germline V gene sequence: CDR1 SGHAT, CDR2 FQNNGV. The CDR3 sequence is CASSLGHIKEGYTF. The CDR3 DNA is TGTGCCAGCAGCTTAGGGCACATAAAGGAGGGCTACACCTTC.

The rearrangement links TRBV11-1 to TRBJ2-2; 9 bases match TRBD1. The CDR3 has 17 amino acids. Germline lookup yields CDR1 SGHAT and CDR2 FQDESV (reference sequence). J was trimmed by 1 base and V by 5 bases; bases with no gene match: 8. CDR3 in amino acids: CASSVGQGFMNTGELFF. CDR3 DNA: TGTGCCAGCAGCGTCGGACAGGGGTTCATGAACACCGGGGAGCTGTTTTTT.

The chain is built from TRBV4-2 and TRBJ1-5, with D maybe TRBD1 (5 bases). Looked up from germline, CDR1 is LGHNA and CDR2 is YNFKEQ. The CDR3 extends over 15 amino acids. V was trimmed by 5 bases and J by 5 bases, leaving 16 bases between them. The CDR3 region has the DNA TGTGCCAGCAGCTACGGAAGGGGTTTGGATCAGCCCCAGCATTTT. Its protein product is CASSYGRGLDQPQHF.

The V and J genes are TRBV7-9 and TRBJ2-1; D may be TRBD1 (7 bases). This CDR3 contains 16 residues. Trimming took 8 bases from V and 7 from J, leaving 24 bases between them. Germline CDR1 reads SEHNR; CDR2 reads FQNEAQ (reference sequence). The CDR3 region is CASGSVGGTAENEQFF. The CDR3 DNA follows: TGTGCCAGCGGATCGGTCGGAGGGACAGCGGAAAATGAGCAGTTCTTC.

V usage is TRBV6-6 and J usage is TRBJ1-1; 12 positions match TRBD1. The CDR3 loop spans 14 amino acids. CDR1 and CDR2 (germline): MNHNY, SVGAGI (reference sequence). Unmatched junction bases numbered 6, after V lost 8 bases and J lost 5 bases. The CDR3 is CASRDRGLHTEAFF. In DNA, the CDR3 is TGTGCCAGCCGGGACAGGGGGCTTCATACTGAAGCTTTCTTT.

The rearrangement links TRBV9 to TRBJ2-2, with TRBD2 identical over 9 bases. The germline gives CDR1 SGDLS, CDR2 YYNGEE. The CDR3 runs to 16 residues. V dropped 4 bases and J dropped 4; count of bases not matched to a gene: 8. The CDR3 nucleotides read TGTGCCAGCAGCATGTTAGCGGGGGCTGGCACCGGGGAGCTGTTTTTT. Translated, it gives CASSMLAGAGTGELFF.

Points on this clone: An end of the junction differs from the germline gene, which may be a read error. The V and J genes are TRBV28 and TRBJ2-7; TRBD1 matches 9 bases. Per the germline V gene, CDR1 is MDHEN and CDR2 is SYDVKM. The CDR3 spans 14 residues. The CDR3 loop reads CASSIWTGVGEQYF. The CDR3 nucleotides read TGTGCCAGCAGTATATGGACAGGGGTTGGCGAGCAGTACTTC.

This rearrangement joins TRBV19 to TRBJ1-1; possibly TRBD1 for D (5 bases). The CDR3 totals 13 residues. Germline values: CDR1 LNHDA, CDR2 SQIVND (reference sequence). V was pared by 3 bases and J by 3 bases, with 8 bases between. The CDR3 DNA is TGTGCCAGTAGTATTGTCAGGGACACTGAAGCTTTCTTT. Its protein product is CASSIVRDTEAFF.

The table lists this clone with a count of one. The gene calls are TRBV28 and TRBJ1-5; 7 positions agree with TRBD1. The CDR3 covers 15 residues. With 5 bases clipped from V and 2 bases from J, the junction kept 6 bases outside the gene matches. Per the germline V gene, CDR1 is MDHEN and CDR2 is SYDVKM. The CDR3 DNA is TGTGCCAGCAGTCCGAACAGGGGTGGCAATCAGCCCCAGCATTTT. Amino acid sequence: CASSPNRGGNQPQHF.

This chain joins TRBV30 and TRBJ1-1, with 8 bases aligning to TRBD1. Germline V gene lookup returns CDR1 GTSNPN and CDR2 SVGIG (reference sequence). V trimming: 0 bases; J trimming: 4 bases; junction bases outside the gene matches: 7. The CDR3 is 15 residues long. CDR3 in DNA: TGTGCCTGGAGTGTTGGGCCAGGGGGCTTCACTGAAGCTTTCTTT. Encoded protein: CAWSVGPGGFTEAFF.

The chain recombines TRBV19 with TRBJ2-1; D ambiguous. The CDR3 loop spans 15 amino acids. Deletions cut 5 bases from V and 8 bases from J, with 19 bases between. CDR1 and CDR2 (germline): LNHDA, SQIVND (reference sequence). The CDR3 reads CASSSKSTSRDEQFF. CDR3 nucleotide sequence: TGTGCCAGTAGTTCGAAGTCAACCTCCCGCGATGAGCAGTTCTTC. The full variable domain, its missing parts supplied by reference TRBV19 and TRBJ2-1, is DGGITQSPKYLFRKEGQNVTLSCEQNLNHDAMYWYRQDPGQGLRLIYYSQIVNDFQKGDIAEGYSVSREKKESFPLTVTSAQKNPTAFYLCASSSKSTSRDEQFFGPGTRLTVL.

Turning to this clone: Other DNA sequences in the same sample also yield this CDR3. This chain links TRBV27 with TRBJ2-7; 8 bases are a match to TRBD1. Germline loops: CDR1 MNHEY, CDR2 SMNVEV (reference sequence). The V gene end was trimmed by 5 bases and the J gene end by 3 bases; junction bases not matched to a gene: 6. The CDR3 sequence is 14 residues long. This CDR3 is CASSPRGQGYEQYF. The CDR3 DNA reads TGTGCCAGCAGTCCCCGAGGACAGGGCTACGAGCAGTACTTC.

The chain uses TRBV28 and TRBJ1-2; TRBD1 might be the D (5 bases). Germline V gene data show CDR1 as MDHEN and CDR2 as SYDVKM. The CDR3 extends over 12 amino acids. The ends were cut back, 6 bases at V and 7 bases at J, with 12 bases in the middle. The CDR3 reads CASSQGVVGYTF. CDR3 nucleotide sequence: TGTGCCAGCAGCCAAGGGGTAGTTGGCTACACCTTC.

This clone has only a few counts. One junction end disagrees with the germline gene, perhaps due to a read error. The chain links TRBV6-1 to TRBJ2-7, with TRBD1 identical over 7 bases. Germline assignment: CDR1 MNHNS and CDR2 SASEGT. CDR3 length: 12 residues. The CDR3 here is CASSEGLDREYF. DNA of the CDR3: TGTGCCAGCAGCGAAGGGCTAGACAGGGAGTACTTC.

This rearrangement joins TRBV27 to TRBJ2-5; 8 nucleotides line up with TRBD2. Germline CDR1 MNHEY, CDR2 SMNVEV (reference sequence). J lost 4 bases, V lost 8 bases, and 6 bases had no gene match. The CDR3 totals 13 residues. In DNA form, the CDR3 reads TGTGCCAGCCTCTCGGGGGGGCCAGAGACCCAGTACTTC. Translated, it gives CASLSGGPETQYF.

The chain combines TRBV19 with TRBJ2-7; no clear D. This CDR3 has 15 amino acids. Trimming removed 5 bases at V and 2 bases at J, with 16 bases between. CDR1 is LNHDA and CDR2 is SQIVND in the germline V gene (reference sequence). The CDR3 DNA is TGTGCCAGTAGTTCTCGCCTCGCGCCTGCCTACGAGCAGTACTTC. It encodes CASSSRLAPAYEQYF.

This clone was picked up a small number of times. The rearrangement joins TRBV9 to TRBJ1-3, with D possibly TRBD1 on 5 matching bases. Per the germline V gene, CDR1 is SGDLS and CDR2 is YYNGEE. Trimming cost V 3 bases and J 4 bases, with 5 bases left between them. The CDR3 has 12 amino acids. The CDR3 region is CASSDRGNTIYF. The CDR3 DNA follows: TGTGCCAGCAGCGACAGGGGAAACACCATATATTTT.

The CDR3 sequence is CASSLGQGTNEKLFF. CDR3 nucleotides: TGTGCCAGCAGCTTAGGACAGGGGACTAATGAAAAACTGTTTTTT. This chain joins TRBV11-2 and TRBJ1-4; 8 nucleotides match TRBD1. This CDR3 comprises 15 residues. The germline CDR1 and CDR2 sequences are SGHAT and FQNNGV. The V and J ends lost 1 base and 2 bases, in that order; junction bases with no gene match: 0.

This clone showed up just a few times. The chain has TRBV2 and TRBJ2-7; D might be TRBD1 (6 bases). The V gene lost 4 bases and the J gene lost 6 bases, with 16 bases spanning the gap. This CDR3 has 14 residues. The germline CDR1 and CDR2 sequences are SNHLY and FYNNEI. The CDR3 loop reads CASSASLQGSEQYF. In DNA form, the CDR3 reads TGTGCCAGCAGTGCCTCGTTACAGGGAAGCGAGCAGTACTTC.

This rearrangement joins TRBV18 to TRBJ1-5; possible D gene TRBD1, 6 bases. Germline V gene lookup returns CDR1 KGHSH and CDR2 LQKENI. The CDR3 is 15 residues long. V lost 0 bases, J lost 3 bases, and 9 bases lay in between. The CDR3 sequence: CASSPPTGNNQPQHF. CDR3 in DNA: TGTGCCAGCTCACCACCAACAGGGAACAATCAGCCCCAGCATTTT. The whole variable domain, remainder taken from reference TRBV18 and TRBJ1-5, is NAGVMQNPRHLVRRRGQEARLRCSPMKGHSHVYWYRQLPEEGLKFMVYLQKENIIDESGMPKERFSAEFPKEGPSILRIQQVVRGDSAAYFCASSPPTGNNQPQHFGDGTRLSIL.

V and J are TRBV9 and TRBJ2-1; the match to TRBD2 covers 7 bases. With 3 bases clipped from V and 0 bases from J, the junction kept 6 bases outside the gene matches. The germline CDR1 and CDR2 sequences are SGDLS and YYNGEE. This CDR3 spans 16 amino acids. The CDR3 bases are TGTGCCAGCAGCGCCCGAGGCGGGAGCTCCTACAATGAGCAGTTCTTC. As protein: CASSARGGSSYNEQFF.

This clone was seen a handful of times. The chain has TRBV18 and TRBJ2-2; D unresolved. V lost 3 bases, J lost 0 bases, and 17 bases lay in between. Germline V gene data show CDR1 as KGHSH and CDR2 as LQKENI. This CDR3 comprises 18 residues. CDR3: CASSPRRLDLANTGELFF. CDR3 DNA: TGTGCCAGCTCACCGCGGAGACTCGACTTAGCGAACACCGGGGAGCTGTTTTTT. The entire variable domain, with the rest obtained from reference TRBV18 and TRBJ2-2, is as follows: NAGVMQNPRHLVRRRGQEARLRCSPMKGHSHVYWYRQLPEEGLKFMVYLQKENIIDESGMPKERFSAEFPKEGPSILRIQQVVRGDSAAYFCASSPRRLDLANTGELFFGEGSRLTVL.

J is TRBJ1-2 and V is TRBV19; D unclear. The V and J ends lost 9 bases and 5 bases respectively, with 10 bases between them. The CDR3 has 11 amino acids. Germline CDR1 LNHDA, CDR2 SQIVND (reference sequence). CDR3 sequence reads: CASRTEYGYTF. The CDR3 coding sequence is TGTGCCAGCAGGACTGAGTATGGCTACACCTTC. The whole variable domain, filled in from reference TRBV19 and TRBJ1-2, reads DGGITQSPKYLFRKEGQNVTLSCEQNLNHDAMYWYRQDPGQGLRLIYYSQIVNDFQKGDIAEGYSVSREKKESFPLTVTSAQKNPTAFYLCASRTEYGYTFGSGTRLTVV.